This paragraph reports one TCR beta chain. Germline CDR1 and CDR2: LNHDA and SQIVND (reference sequence). Trimming cost V 4 bases and J 4 bases, with 9 bases left between them. CDR3 length: 13 amino acids. The entry originates in a study of technical replicates of blood from a few donors. Produced via immunoSEQ multiplex PCR; TCRdb's table is partial and in-frame only. The sample yields fewer than 100,000 clones, over 80% seen once. The rearrangement joins TRBV19 to TRBJ2-3, with a weak D call TRBD1 (5 bases). The sequencing input was T cells isolated from PBMCs. The sequence came from a human donor in good health. CDR3 residues: CASSTQGADTQYF. The CDR3 region has the DNA TGTGCCAGTAGTACTCAAGGGGCAGATACGCAGTATTTT.